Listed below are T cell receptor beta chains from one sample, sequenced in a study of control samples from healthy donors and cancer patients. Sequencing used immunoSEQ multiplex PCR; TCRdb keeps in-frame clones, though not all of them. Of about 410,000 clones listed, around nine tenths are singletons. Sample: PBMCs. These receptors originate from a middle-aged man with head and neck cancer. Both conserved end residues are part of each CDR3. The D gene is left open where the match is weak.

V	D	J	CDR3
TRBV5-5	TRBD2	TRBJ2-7	CASSLSVTSGSYEQYF
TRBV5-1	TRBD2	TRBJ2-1	CASSLKLAGYNEQFF
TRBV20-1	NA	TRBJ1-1	CSASSSVNTEAFF
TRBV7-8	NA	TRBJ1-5	CASSQDLLNQPQHF
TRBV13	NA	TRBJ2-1	CASTTRTYNEQFF
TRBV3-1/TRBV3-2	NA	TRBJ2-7	CASSQESLRNYEQYF
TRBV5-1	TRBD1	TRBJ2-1	CASSLGQGGNNEQFF
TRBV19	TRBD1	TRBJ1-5	CASTPTTPGQGNFGQPQHF
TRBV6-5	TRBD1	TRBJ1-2	CASSSNSGGLYGYTF
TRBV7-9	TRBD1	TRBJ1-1	CASSLQQGDIEAFF
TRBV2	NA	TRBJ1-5	CASRETDGRNQPQHF
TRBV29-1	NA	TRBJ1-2	CSVEGGGVYTPNYGYTF
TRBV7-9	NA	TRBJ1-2	CASSLAPNYGYTF
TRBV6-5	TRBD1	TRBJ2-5	CASRDRGRAQETQYF
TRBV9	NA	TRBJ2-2	CASSVVEWNTGELFF
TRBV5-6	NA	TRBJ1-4	CASSNFGIQNEKLFF
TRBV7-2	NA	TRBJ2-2	CASSLSSGELFF
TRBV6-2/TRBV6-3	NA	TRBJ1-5	CASSRGISGSHLQPQHF
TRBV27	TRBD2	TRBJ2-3	CASSFSGGVDTQYF
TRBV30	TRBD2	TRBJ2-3	CAWSRTSGGLFDTQYF
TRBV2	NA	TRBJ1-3	CASGRSFSGNTIYF
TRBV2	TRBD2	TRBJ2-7	CASRPRTSGSYEQYF
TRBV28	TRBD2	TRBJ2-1	CASSSLTLAASYNEQFF
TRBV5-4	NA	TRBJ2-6	CASSFSGANVLTF
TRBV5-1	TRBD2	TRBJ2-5	CASSISGSRQETQYF
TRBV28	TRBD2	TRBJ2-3	CASSSPGLAGALDTQYF
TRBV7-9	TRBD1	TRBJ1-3	CASSPTGAGNTIYF
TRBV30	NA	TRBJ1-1	CAWSGGWPQLQGSNTEAFF
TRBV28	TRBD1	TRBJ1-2	CASTPRRGFGYTF